These 3 T cell receptor beta chains share one sample of origin, sequenced in a study of Tregs in tolerant kidney transplant recipients. Produced via immunoSEQ multiplex PCR; TCRdb's table is partial and in-frame only. The sample contains more than 95,000 clones, about 90% of which appear only once. Sample: CD4+ T cells from blood. These receptors were taken from a human donor in good health.

The chain recombines TRBV6-5 with TRBJ1-4; D gene unclear. The CDR3 sequence is 13 residues long. The V end lost 6 bases, the J end lost 4 bases, and 9 bases lay between the germline ends. The V gene's germline CDR1 is MNHEY and CDR2 SVGAGI. CDR3 in amino acids: CASRRDINEKLFF. CDR3 DNA sequence: TGTGCCAGCAGGCGGGATATTAATGAAAAACTGTTTTTT.

The CDR3 DNA reads TGTGCCAGCAGTTATTTGGGTGAGCCCGACAGGGCCGAGCAGTACTTC. It is translated as CASSYLGEPDRAEQYF. The chain recombines TRBV6-5 with TRBJ2-7; 7 bases match TRBD1. The junction had 14 bases not matched to a gene; V was cut back by 3 bases and J by 6 bases. Germline values: CDR1 MNHEY, CDR2 SVGAGI. This CDR3 comprises 16 residues.

This chain links TRBV29-1 with TRBJ2-2, with a weak D call TRBD1 (6 bases). V was cut by 8 bases and J by 4 bases, with 11 bases left in between. The CDR3 has 12 residues. Germline V CDR1 and CDR2: SQVTM, ANQGSEA. CDR3 amino acids: CSSGQSTGELFF. CDR3 bases: TGCAGCTCCGGACAGTCCACCGGGGAGCTGTTTTTT.